These 30 T cell receptor beta chains originate from one sample sequenced in a study of blood T cell repertoires in COVID-19. Generated by immunoSEQ multiplex PCR, the TCRdb table keeps only in-frame clones and is missing some. Of around 25,000 clones listed, 90% are singletons. The sequenced sample consisted of peripheral blood. These receptors all stem from a woman in her sixties with active COVID-19.

This chain links TRBV3-1 (or the pseudogene TRBV3-2) with TRBJ2-1; tentative D call: TRBD2 (7 bases). Germline CDR1 reads LGHDT; CDR2 reads YNNKEL (reference sequence). V was cut by 0 bases and J by 5 bases, with 17 bases left in between. The length of the CDR3 is 17 residues. In DNA, the CDR3 is TGTGCCAGCAGCCAAGAAAGATGGGGGGGGCGGAACAATGAGCAGTTCTTC. This codes for CASSQERWGGRNNEQFF.

In this sample, this clone turned up once. V is TRBV21-1 and J is TRBJ2-7; TRBD2, the D gene given by the table, was not confirmed from the DNA. TRBV21-1 is designated a pseudogene. There are 20 residues in the CDR3. The CDR3 DNA reads TGTGCCAGCAGCAGACTGGGTGGGACTAGCGGGAGTAAATCCCCCTACGAGCAGTACTTC. Translation gives CASSRLGGTSGSKSPYEQYF.

The chain employs TRBV18 and TRBJ2-7; 9 bases match TRBD2. The CDR3 length is 16 residues. Trimming removed 0 bases from V and 3 bases from J; junction bases left unmatched: 6. In germline, CDR1 is KGHSH, CDR2 LQKENI. In nucleotides, the CDR3 is TGTGCCAGCTCACCACCGGGGACTAGCACTCTCTACGAGCAGTACTTC. As protein: CASSPPGTSTLYEQYF.

The chain is built from TRBV7-2 and TRBJ2-3, with 10 bases matching TRBD2. This CDR3 spans 17 amino acids. The V segment lost 5 bases and the J segment 4 bases; nucleotides outside the gene matches: 12. Germline values: CDR1 SGHTA, CDR2 FQGNSA. The CDR3 sequence is CASSPGVAGGGADTQYF. The CDR3 DNA reads TGTGCCAGCAGCCCAGGTGTAGCGGGAGGTGGGGCAGATACGCAGTATTTT.

The V call is TRBV5-1, the J call TRBJ2-7, with D perhaps matching TRBD2 (6 bases). The V end was cut by 3 bases, the J end by 5 bases, with 15 bases between. The CDR3 is 14 amino acids. CDR1 and CDR2 (germline): SGHRS, YFSETQ. The CDR3 DNA reads TGCGCCAGCAGCTCGTTGGCGGGAAACGACGAGCAGTACTTC. It encodes CASSSLAGNDEQYF.

The chain couples TRBV7-2 to TRBJ2-1; 10 bases match TRBD1. V shed 1 base and J 5 bases; nucleotides not matched to a gene: 5. The CDR3 is made up of 16 amino acids. Germline CDR1 SGHTA, CDR2 FQGNSA. The CDR3 reads CASSLDRTGGHNEQFF. In DNA form, the CDR3 reads TGTGCCAGCAGCTTAGATCGGACAGGGGGTCACAATGAGCAGTTCTTC.

V is TRBV28 and J is TRBJ1-1; D gene uncertain. Trimming shortened V by 7 bases and J by 4 bases, and 16 bases separated the two germline ends. CDR3 length equals 14 residues. Germline assignment: CDR1 MDHEN and CDR2 SYDVKM. The CDR3 DNA reads as TGTGCCAGCACCGTGTCGGTTTCGGGCACTGAAGCTTTCTTT. Residues: CASTVSVSGTEAFF.

The chain combines TRBV6-5 with TRBJ2-5; tentatively, D is TRBD2 (6 bases). Trimming removed 8 bases at V and 3 bases at J, with 10 bases between. Germline CDR1 reads MNHEY; CDR2 reads SVGAGI. This CDR3 contains 12 residues. CDR3 sequence reads: CASLWGEETQYF. The CDR3 coding sequence is TGTGCCAGCCTTTGGGGGGAAGAGACCCAGTACTTC.

The chain combines TRBV7-9 with TRBJ2-3; 8 nucleotides agree with TRBD2. Germline V lookup: CDR1 SEHNR, CDR2 FQNEAQ (reference sequence). The CDR3 sequence is 16 residues long. V lost 1 base, J lost 0 bases, and 3 bases stayed unmatched. In nucleotides, the CDR3 is TGTGCCAGCAGCTTAGTGGCTAGCGGGAGCACAGATACGCAGTATTTT. It specifies CASSLVASGSTDTQYF.

The rearrangement links TRBV13 to TRBJ2-1; TRBD2 aligns across 7 bases. V was clipped by 5 bases and J by 0 bases; unmatched bases: 13. CDR1 is PRHDT and CDR2 is FYEKMQ in the germline V gene (reference sequence). There are 18 residues in the CDR3. The CDR3 DNA reads TGTGCCAGCAGCCACCCCCGAAGTAGCGGGCTCTCCTACAATGAGCAGTTCTTC. Translating gives CASSHPRSSGLSYNEQFF.

The gene calls are TRBV7-2 and TRBJ1-2; 9 nucleotides align to TRBD1. There are 16 residues in the CDR3. Trimming took 5 bases from V and 8 from J; bases not matched to a gene: 15. The V gene's germline CDR1 is SGHTA and CDR2 FQGNSA. The DNA of the CDR3 is TGTGCCAGCAGCCAAAAACAGGGGGCGGGGTCAACCGGCTACACCTTC. Protein sequence: CASSQKQGAGSTGYTF.

V and J are TRBV9 and TRBJ2-1; D perhaps matches TRBD1 (6 bases). There are 18 residues in the CDR3. Trimming shortened V by 3 bases and J by 1 base, and 20 bases separated the two germline ends. From germline, CDR1 is SGDLS and CDR2 YYNGEE. The DNA for the CDR3 is TGTGCCAGCAGCGACCACCGACAGGCGATTACGTCCTACAATGAGCAGTTCTTC. The encoded protein is CASSDHRQAITSYNEQFF.

This chain connects TRBV7-8 to TRBJ2-3, with TRBD2 identical over 10 bases. V lost 5 bases, J lost 1 base, and 3 bases stayed unmatched. The CDR3 runs 15 residues. Germline CDR1 reads SGHVS; CDR2 reads FQNEAQ. The CDR3 nucleotides are TGTGCCAGCAGCACCGGACTAGCGGGCACAGATACGCAGTATTTT. Its protein is CASSTGLAGTDTQYF.

In this sample, this clone turned up once. The V and J genes are TRBV15 and TRBJ2-3; D possibly corresponds to TRBD1 (5 bases). CDR3 length: 16 amino acids. The V end was cut by 1 base, the J end by 3 bases, with 14 bases between. Germline V lookup: CDR1 LNHNV, CDR2 YYDKDF (reference sequence). The CDR3 bases are TGTGCCACCAGCAGAGCAGGGCCCAGGTTGACAGATACGCAGTATTTT. Translated, it gives CATSRAGPRLTDTQYF.

This chain links TRBV7-8 with TRBJ2-3, with 7 bases lining up with TRBD2. J gave up 3 bases and V 1 base, and 7 bases lay outside the gene matches. Germline V CDR1 and CDR2: SGHVS, FQNEAQ. The CDR3 totals 16 residues. The CDR3 region is CASSLDSGLTTDTQYF. The CDR3 DNA sequence: TGTGCCAGCAGCTTAGATAGCGGGCTGACTACAGATACGCAGTATTTT.

The chain couples TRBV7-9 to TRBJ2-5; 8 bases fit TRBD1. With 3 bases clipped from V and 0 bases from J, the junction kept 6 bases outside the gene matches. CDR1 and CDR2 (germline): SEHNR, FQNEAQ (reference sequence). This CDR3 region has 16 residues. The CDR3 sequence: CASSFGDRGNQETQYF. The CDR3 bases are TGTGCCAGCAGCTTCGGCGACAGGGGAAACCAAGAGACCCAGTACTTC.

The V call is TRBV7-8, the J call TRBJ2-7, with 10 bases lining up with TRBD2. The V gene end was trimmed by 4 bases and the J gene end by 3 bases; junction bases not matched to a gene: 3. The CDR3 is 14 amino acids. Looked up from germline, CDR1 is SGHVS and CDR2 is FQNEAQ. The CDR3 protein is CASSSRTSGYEQYF. CDR3 sequence (DNA): TGTGCCAGCAGCTCCAGGACTAGCGGCTACGAGCAGTACTTC.

This clone is a singleton in its sample. This chain connects TRBV7-8 to TRBJ1-1; D not resolved. The CDR3 has 13 residues. The germline gives CDR1 SGHVS, CDR2 FQNEAQ. V was shortened by 1 base and J by 3 bases, with 6 bases between the two germline ends. CDR3 DNA sequence: TGTGCCAGCAGCTTAGGTTCGGACACTGAAGCTTTCTTT. Amino acids: CASSLGSDTEAFF.

V is TRBV7-2 and J is TRBJ2-5; tentatively, D is TRBD2 (6 bases). Germline CDR1 reads SGHTA; CDR2 reads FQGNSA. Trimming stripped 7 bases from V and 8 bases from J, with 17 bases between. This CDR3 contains 13 residues. The CDR3 here is CASTDVDGGTQYF. The CDR3 nucleotides are TGTGCCAGCACGGACGTTGACGGGGGAACCCAGTACTTC.

The V gene is TRBV19, the J gene TRBJ2-3; possible D gene TRBD1, 6 bases. Germline values: CDR1 LNHDA, CDR2 SQIVND (reference sequence). V gave up 5 bases and J gave up 0 bases, with 21 bases separating them. This CDR3 contains 18 residues. Here the CDR3 DNA reads TGTGCCAGTAGTGGCGGCGGCAGGGGCCACCCTAGCACAGATACGCAGTATTTT. It is translated as CASSGGGRGHPSTDTQYF. Using reference TRBV19 and TRBJ2-3 for the parts outside the CDR3, the full variable domain is DGGITQSPKYLFRKEGQNVTLSCEQNLNHDAMYWYRQDPGQGLRLIYYSQIVNDFQKGDIAEGYSVSREKKESFPLTVTSAQKNPTAFYLCASSGGGRGHPSTDTQYFGPGTRLTVL.

This chain uses TRBV2 with TRBJ2-1; 7 bases line up with TRBD2. From germline, CDR1 is SNHLY and CDR2 FYNNEI. After removal of 3 bases from V and 4 bases from J, the junction contained 15 bases not matched to a gene. CDR3 length equals 18 residues. The CDR3 region is CASSDISPGREPYNEQFF. The CDR3 region has the DNA TGTGCCAGCAGTGATATCTCCCCCGGGCGGGAGCCGTACAATGAGCAGTTCTTC.

V and J are TRBV10-3 and TRBJ2-2; D is possibly TRBD2 (5 bases). The V end was cut by 3 bases, the J end by 8 bases, with 10 bases between. In germline, CDR1 is ENHRY, CDR2 SYGVKD. The CDR3 sequence is 13 residues long. This CDR3 is CAISEHGEGELFF. The CDR3 nucleotides are TGTGCCATCAGTGAACACGGGGAAGGGGAGCTGTTTTTT.

This sequence joins TRBV6-5 and TRBJ2-5; D unresolved. CDR1 and CDR2 from the germline V gene are MNHEY and SVGAGI. This CDR3 is built from 13 residues. V gave up 5 bases and J gave up 7 bases, with 14 bases separating them. DNA of the CDR3: TGTGCCAGCAGTACCCACTCGTATGGGACCCAGTACTTC. Translating it yields CASSTHSYGTQYF.

This clone was seen once. This chain links TRBV5-6 with TRBJ2-5, with 8 bases aligning to TRBD1. The CDR3 covers 15 residues. Germline V gives CDR1 SGHDT, CDR2 YYEEEE. After removal of 1 base from V and 1 base from J, the junction contained 3 bases not matched to a gene. CDR3 in DNA: TGTGCCAGCAGCTTGTTAACAGGGGGCCAAGAGACCCAGTACTTC. It codes for CASSLLTGGQETQYF.

This clone was seen once. This chain's CDR3 is CASSRGGLSSYNEQFF. The CDR3, as DNA: TGCGCCAGCAGCCGTGGGGGCCTTAGCTCCTACAATGAGCAGTTCTTC. The chain combines TRBV5-1 with TRBJ2-1, with D maybe TRBD1 (6 bases). Deletions cut 4 bases from V and 0 bases from J, with 14 bases between. CDR3 length: 16 residues. Germline CDR1 is SGHRS and CDR2 is YFSETQ.

V and J are TRBV19 and TRBJ2-1, with 10 bases fitting TRBD2. Germline CDR1 LNHDA, CDR2 SQIVND (reference sequence). The CDR3 runs 14 residues. The V gene end was trimmed by 2 bases and the J gene end by 14 bases; junction bases not matched to a gene: 9. The CDR3 nucleotides are TGTGCCAGTAGTATAAAAGCTAGCGGGAGCCCGGAGTTCTTC. Residues: CASSIKASGSPEFF.

The CDR3 reads CASSPRSGRAYNEQFF. CDR3 nucleotide sequence: TGTGCCAGCAGCCCTCGGAGCGGGAGAGCCTACAATGAGCAGTTCTTC. The chain couples TRBV7-9 to TRBJ2-1; the match to TRBD2 covers 8 bases. This CDR3 has 16 residues. J was trimmed by 2 bases and V by 5 bases; bases with no gene match: 8. Germline-derived CDR1 and CDR2 are SEHNR and FQNEAQ (reference sequence).

The chain couples TRBV19 to TRBJ2-1, with 7 bases matching TRBD2. This CDR3 region has 16 residues. Germline-derived CDR1 and CDR2 are LNHDA and SQIVND (reference sequence). Trimming took 7 bases from V and 4 from J; bases not matched to a gene: 13. CDR3 residues: CASTKFPGLEYNEQFF. DNA for the CDR3: TGTGCCAGTACCAAATTTCCCGGACTAGAATACAATGAGCAGTTCTTC.

V gene TRBV6-1 combines with J gene TRBJ1-2, with no clear D. V lost 2 bases and J lost 6, with 13 bases in between. CDR3 length: 14 residues. Germline loops: CDR1 MNHNS, CDR2 SASEGT. The DNA for the CDR3 is TGTGCCAGCAGTGAACAGCGGTTTGGGGATGGCTACACCTTC. Translated: CASSEQRFGDGYTF.

The V and J genes are TRBV28 and TRBJ1-2; possibly TRBD1 for D (5 bases). Germline-derived CDR1 and CDR2 are MDHEN and SYDVKM. The CDR3 totals 12 residues. V was cut by 7 bases and J by 4 bases, with 10 bases left in between. The chain's CDR3 is CASTGGFYGYTF. The CDR3 nucleotides read TGTGCCAGCACCGGGGGATTCTATGGCTACACCTTC.